This T cell receptor beta chain emerged from a study of beta chain features in type 1 diabetes. General study points: VDJ junctions from patients with type 1 diabetes contained fewer insertions and more deletions. Small HLA sub-analyses could not settle whether HLA shapes TCRB rearrangement. When Type 1 diabetes patients were examined, their TCRB CDR3s proved moderately but significantly shorter in all four CD4+ subsets.

In total, each donor contributed a single heparinised blood draw that averaged about 120 mL. This clone has only a few counts. Its antigen is not identified. Every isolated RNA sample was fully reverse transcribed, so sequencing captured expressed TCRB transcripts. The repertoire was sequenced with immunoSEQ multiplex PCR; TCRdb's copy has only in-frame clones and lacks some. The table records 200,000 to 250,000 clones, more than 9% of them present only once. This receptor was obtained from a woman under 30 in good health. Sequencing used naive CD4+ T cells from blood.

CDR3 coding DNA: TGCGCCAGCAGCTTGTCAGAAGGAGCAGCTTTCTTT. Translating it yields CASSLSEGAAFF. This chain joins TRBV5-1 and TRBJ1-1; no firm D call. Trimming pared 1 base from V and 10 bases from J, leaving 11 bases between. Germline CDR1 and CDR2: SGHRS and YFSETQ. This CDR3 contains 12 residues. The whole variable domain, filled in from reference TRBV5-1 and TRBJ1-1, reads KAGVTQTPRYLIKTRGQQVTLSCSPISGHRSVSWYQQTPGQGLQFLFEYFSETQRNKGNFPGRFSGRQFSNSRSEMNVSTLELGDSALYLCASSLSEGAAFFGQGTRLTVV.